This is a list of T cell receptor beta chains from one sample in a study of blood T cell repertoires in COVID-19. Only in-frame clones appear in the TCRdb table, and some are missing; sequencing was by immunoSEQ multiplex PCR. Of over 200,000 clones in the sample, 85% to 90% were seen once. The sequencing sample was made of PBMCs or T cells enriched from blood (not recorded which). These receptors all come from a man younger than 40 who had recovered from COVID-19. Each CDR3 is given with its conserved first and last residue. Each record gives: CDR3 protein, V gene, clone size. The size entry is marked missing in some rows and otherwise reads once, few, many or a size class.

cdr3_aa: CASSLALQGSHEQYF
v_call: TRBV5-6
clone_size: .

cdr3_aa: CASRGDIIGEQYF
v_call: TRBV19
clone_size: .

cdr3_aa: CASSGTGMSTDTQYF
v_call: TRBV5-1
clone_size: .

cdr3_aa: CASSPGQGRLVEQFF
v_call: TRBV28
clone_size: .

cdr3_aa: CASSPNSGGGYNEQFF
v_call: TRBV6-6
clone_size: .

cdr3_aa: CASSHPDSEAFF
v_call: TRBV6-2/TRBV6-3
clone_size: .

cdr3_aa: CASSVLGQGDEAFF
v_call: TRBV9
clone_size: .

cdr3_aa: CASSEIWGADGYTF
v_call: TRBV10-2
clone_size: .

cdr3_aa: CASSLVGSYEQYF
v_call: TRBV5-5
clone_size: .

cdr3_aa: CASSLRDTDSPLHF
v_call: TRBV18
clone_size: once

cdr3_aa: CATSDFSGEQFF
v_call: TRBV24-1
clone_size: few

cdr3_aa: CASSLSDTQYF
v_call: TRBV12-3/TRBV12-4
clone_size: .

cdr3_aa: CAWSVSETGGTFF
v_call: TRBV30
clone_size: .

cdr3_aa: CASSLWEGAETQYF
v_call: TRBV5-1
clone_size: .

cdr3_aa: CASSQDLGGLGETQYF
v_call: TRBV14
clone_size: .

cdr3_aa: CASRDRPYNEQFF
v_call: TRBV6-5
clone_size: .